This record concerns one T cell receptor beta chain sequence. In the original workflow: Amplification with reference gene primers provided the estimates of nucleated cell counts. Assay used: immunoSEQ multiplex PCR; TCRdb lists only in-frame clones, some missing. D and trimming come from the DNA, and the V and J calls and clone size come from that table. The sample has approximately 260,000 clones; around 87% are singletons. Participant-given clinical history determined each cohort assignment. The source of the sample is a study of blood T cell repertoires in COVID-19. The wider study: The cDNA or gDNA used as material had been derived from T cells, B-cell-depleted T cells, or PBMCs.

Trimming removed 4 bases from V and 0 bases from J, with 12 bases in between. The CDR3 extends over 15 amino acids. Germline CDR1 reads SGHTA; CDR2 reads FQGNSA. The chain carries TRBV7-2 and TRBJ1-1; a weak D match, TRBD1 (5 bases). The source material was PBMCs or T cells enriched from blood (not recorded which). The source of this sequence is a woman younger than 45 with acute COVID-19. The CDR3 loop reads CASSSQGGLNTEAFF. In DNA form, the CDR3 reads TGTGCCAGCAGCTCCCAGGGAGGATTGAACACTGAAGCTTTCTTT.